Listed below are T cell receptor beta chains from one sample, sequenced in a study of T cell changes during pregnancy in multiple sclerosis. Some clones are missing from TCRdb's copy, which holds only in-frame ones; the method was immunoSEQ multiplex PCR. The sample comprises tens of thousands of clones, 85% to 95% of which are singletons, and roughly 2.8% rests with the top ten. The source material was peripheral blood, sampled in the third trimester of pregnancy. The receptors derive from a female donor in good health, enrolled as a control in a pregnancy study. Both conserved end residues are part of each CDR3. A D gene is named only where the DNA matches it firmly. Only some rows state a clone size, as once, few, many or a class for expanded clones.

D: .; size: few; length: 14; V: TRBV29-1; J: TRBJ1-1; CDR3: CSVPTEGIGGEAFF; DNA: TGCAGCGTCCCCACCGAGGGAATTGGCGGTGAAGCTTTCTTT
D: TRBD1; size: .; length: 15; V: TRBV27; J: TRBJ1-2; CDR3: CASSSRDRGIRGYTF; DNA: TGTGCCAGCAGTTCCAGAGACAGGGGAATACGGGGCTACACCTTC
D: TRBD1; size: .; length: 16; V: TRBV6-5; J: TRBJ2-7; CDR3: CASSYSIGQGAYEQYF; DNA: TGTGCCAGCAGTTACTCGATTGGACAGGGGGCCTACGAGCAGTACTTC
D: .; size: .; length: 11; V: TRBV2; J: TRBJ1-2; CDR3: CASGTDYGYTF; DNA: TGTGCCAGCGGTACGGACTATGGCTACACCTTC
D: .; size: .; length: 13; V: TRBV5-1; J: TRBJ2-1; CDR3: CASSPLAATEQFF; DNA: TGCGCCAGCAGCCCCCTCGCGGCGACTGAGCAGTTCTTC
D: .; size: .; length: 15; V: TRBV21-1; J: TRBJ1-2; CDR3: CASSTRQGRSYGYTF; DNA: TGTGCCAGCAGCACCAGACAGGGTAGGAGCTATGGCTACACCTTC
D: .; size: .; length: 12; V: TRBV5-1; J: TRBJ2-5; CDR3: CASSLGAETQYF; DNA: TGCGCCAGCAGCTTGGGGGCAGAGACCCAGTACTTC
D: .; size: once; length: 14; V: TRBV18; J: TRBJ2-1; CDR3: CASFALGEINEQFF; DNA: TGTGCCAGCTTCGCGCTAGGAGAAATCAATGAGCAGTTCTTC
D: .; size: .; length: 18; V: TRBV18; J: TRBJ1-6; CDR3: CASSQTAKGGFNLSPLHF; DNA: TGTGCCAGCTCACAAACAGCCAAGGGAGGATTCAATCTTTCACCCCTCCACTTT
D: TRBD1; size: .; length: 16; V: TRBV11-2; J: TRBJ2-3; CDR3: CASSSETGAGTDTQYF; DNA: TGTGCCAGCAGTTCAGAGACAGGGGCGGGGACAGATACGCAGTATTTT
D: .; size: .; length: 12; V: TRBV28; J: TRBJ1-3; CDR3: CASISSGNTIYF; DNA: TGTGCCAGCATCAGCTCTGGAAACACCATATATTTT
D: TRBD1; size: few; length: 14; V: TRBV30; J: TRBJ1-5; CDR3: CAWNPNRGGQPQHF; DNA: TGTGCCTGGAACCCCAACAGGGGCGGTCAGCCCCAGCATTTT
D: .; size: .; length: 12; V: TRBV2; J: TRBJ1-5; CDR3: CASWAENQPQHF; DNA: TGTGCCAGCTGGGCAGAGAATCAGCCCCAGCATTTT
D: TRBD1; size: .; length: 15; V: TRBV4-3; J: TRBJ1-2; CDR3: CASSQDRGGSRGYTF; DNA: TGCGCCAGCAGCCAAGATCGAGGGGGCAGCCGTGGCTACACCTTC
D: .; size: .; length: 16; V: TRBV13; J: TRBJ2-1; CDR3: CASSLTPRPGSNEQFF; DNA: TGTGCCAGCAGCTTAACGCCCCGCCCGGGGAGCAATGAGCAGTTCTTC
D: .; size: once; length: 15; V: TRBV2; J: TRBJ1-5; CDR3: CASSEEQGPYQPQHF; DNA: TGTGCCAGCAGTGAAGAACAGGGCCCGTATCAGCCCCAGCATTTT
D: TRBD1; size: .; length: 14; V: TRBV30; J: TRBJ1-1; CDR3: CAWTSGTGATEAFF; DNA: TGTGCCTGGACCTCCGGGACAGGGGCCACTGAAGCTTTCTTT
D: .; size: .; length: 14; V: TRBV25-1; J: TRBJ2-7; CDR3: CASSEPNRAFEQYF; DNA: TGTGCCAGCAGTGAGCCCAACAGGGCTTTCGAGCAGTACTTC
D: TRBD1; size: .; length: 14; V: TRBV5-6; J: TRBJ1-3; CDR3: CASSWTGVGNTIYF; DNA: TGTGCCAGCAGCTGGACAGGGGTTGGAAACACCATATATTTT
D: TRBD2; size: .; length: 17; V: TRBV4-1; J: TRBJ2-1; CDR3: CASSQGGGSGVYNEQFF; DNA: TGCGCCAGCAGCCAAGGTGGGGGTAGCGGGGTCTACAATGAGCAGTTCTTC
D: TRBD2; size: .; length: 15; V: TRBV6-5; J: TRBJ2-1; CDR3: CASSYGGGDYNEQFF; DNA: TGTGCCAGCAGTTACGGCGGGGGAGACTACAATGAGCAGTTCTTC
D: TRBD1; size: .; length: 13; V: TRBV27; J: TRBJ1-2; CDR3: CASSPDRGHGYTF; DNA: TGTGCCAGCAGTCCAGACAGGGGCCATGGCTACACCTTC